This T cell receptor beta chain was recovered during a study of blood T cells in healthy people across ages. Study-level background: Template switching caught about one barcoded beta molecule for each two T cells. Study findings and constraints: No conclusive comparison of naive versus antigen-experienced cells was possible with unsorted PBMCs.

Per sample, no less than 5.5 micrograms of total RNA were extracted. For the second PCR, which ran for roughly 7 to 11 cycles, a sample-barcoded 5' primer and a J-beta primer mix were used. TCRdb independently ran MiXCR on the 5' RACE reads; one entry per CDR3 protein. Among 1,300,000 or so distinct CDR3 sequences listed, around 55% were seen once. CDR1 and CDR2 (germline): MNHEY, SMNVEV (reference sequence). Trimming shortened V by 3 bases and J by 3 bases, and 15 bases separated the two germline ends. This CDR3 contains 17 residues. This clonotype was observed a handful of times. The antigen is undetermined.

This clonotype was obtained from a young man in good health. Material for sequencing was blood. The chain uses TRBV27 and TRBJ2-6; D possibly corresponds to TRBD2 (6 bases). The CDR3: CASSLSWGDFGANVLTF. CDR3 sequence (DNA): TGTGCCAGCAGTTTGAGTTGGGGGGACTTTGGGGCCAACGTCCTGACTTTC. Supplemented by reference TRBV27 and TRBJ2-6, the full variable domain reads EAQVTQNPRYLITVTGKKLTVTCSQNMNHEYMSWYRQDPGLGLRQIYYSMNVEVTDKGDVPEGYKVSRKEKRNFPLILESPSPNQTSLYFCASSLSWGDFGANVLTFGAGSRLTVL.